This T cell receptor beta chain came from a study of cytomegalovirus exposure and HLA in healthy donors. V was shortened by 6 bases and J by 0 bases, with 15 bases between the two germline ends. Germline V CDR1 and CDR2: MNHNS, SASEGT. The length of the CDR3 is 15 residues. 60 Vbeta and 13 Jbeta primers were used in PCR. Some clones are missing from TCRdb's copy, which holds only in-frame ones; the method was immunoSEQ multiplex PCR. The sample holds 150,000 to 250,000 clones, 79% seen once. Each donor's status was that of a healthy bone marrow donor. The chain is built from TRBV6-1 and TRBJ2-7; TRBD2 might be the D (6 bases). The TCR comes from a girl between 5 and 17 years old in good health and CMV-seropositive. Sequenced input: PBMCs. CDR3 loop: CASSDRAGGSYEQYF. The CDR3 region has the DNA TGTGCCAGCAGCGACCGAGCCGGGGGCTCCTACGAGCAGTACTTC.